This TCR beta chain was documented in a study of tumor-infiltrating lymphocytes in primary liver carcinoma. The researchers produced TCR beta cDNA from around 0.5 ug total RNA with a constant-region primer. What produced the TCR beta libraries was three nested multiplex PCR rounds using slightly modified ARM-PCR. The first two PCR rounds used TRBV1-TRBV30 forward primers with a C-beta reverse primer, around 10 cycles each. TCRdb analysed the multiplex PCR reads with MiXCR anew, one entry per CDR3 protein. The sample lists some 95,000 distinct CDR3 sequences, roughly 70% occurring once. In this sample, this clonotype turned up once. Per the germline V gene, CDR1 is MNHEY and CDR2 is SVGAGI. V lost 7 bases and J lost 10, with 19 bases in between. The CDR3 is 13 amino acids. Co-extracting RNA and DNA was done with about 17-31 mg of unsorted bulk tissue as input. Primary liver carcinoma in the patients was surgically resected.

J is TRBJ2-5 and V is TRBV6-5, with a possible D match to TRBD1 (6 bases). This TCR derives from a middle-aged man with primary liver carcinoma and hepatitis B virus infection. The sequenced sample consisted of tumor-adjacent normal liver tissue. CDR3 residues: CASNTGMFGGQYF. The DNA for the CDR3 is TGTGCCAGCAATACAGGGATGTTTGGAGGCCAGTACTTC.